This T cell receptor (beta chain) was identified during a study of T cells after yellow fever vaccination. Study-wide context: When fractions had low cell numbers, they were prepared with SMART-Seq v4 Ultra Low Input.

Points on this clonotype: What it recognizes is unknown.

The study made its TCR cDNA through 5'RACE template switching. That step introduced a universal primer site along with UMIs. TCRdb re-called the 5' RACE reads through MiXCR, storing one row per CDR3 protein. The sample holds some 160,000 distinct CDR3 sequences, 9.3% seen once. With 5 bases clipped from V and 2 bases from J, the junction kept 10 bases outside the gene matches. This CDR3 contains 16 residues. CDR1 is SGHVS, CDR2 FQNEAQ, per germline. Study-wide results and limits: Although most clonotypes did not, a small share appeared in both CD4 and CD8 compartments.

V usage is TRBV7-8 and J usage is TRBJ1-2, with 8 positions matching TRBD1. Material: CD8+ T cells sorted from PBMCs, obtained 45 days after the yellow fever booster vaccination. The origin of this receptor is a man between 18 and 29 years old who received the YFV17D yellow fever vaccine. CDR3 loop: CASSQDRAAVNYGYTF. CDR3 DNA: TGTGCCAGCAGCCAGGACAGGGCGGCAGTAAACTATGGCTACACCTTC.